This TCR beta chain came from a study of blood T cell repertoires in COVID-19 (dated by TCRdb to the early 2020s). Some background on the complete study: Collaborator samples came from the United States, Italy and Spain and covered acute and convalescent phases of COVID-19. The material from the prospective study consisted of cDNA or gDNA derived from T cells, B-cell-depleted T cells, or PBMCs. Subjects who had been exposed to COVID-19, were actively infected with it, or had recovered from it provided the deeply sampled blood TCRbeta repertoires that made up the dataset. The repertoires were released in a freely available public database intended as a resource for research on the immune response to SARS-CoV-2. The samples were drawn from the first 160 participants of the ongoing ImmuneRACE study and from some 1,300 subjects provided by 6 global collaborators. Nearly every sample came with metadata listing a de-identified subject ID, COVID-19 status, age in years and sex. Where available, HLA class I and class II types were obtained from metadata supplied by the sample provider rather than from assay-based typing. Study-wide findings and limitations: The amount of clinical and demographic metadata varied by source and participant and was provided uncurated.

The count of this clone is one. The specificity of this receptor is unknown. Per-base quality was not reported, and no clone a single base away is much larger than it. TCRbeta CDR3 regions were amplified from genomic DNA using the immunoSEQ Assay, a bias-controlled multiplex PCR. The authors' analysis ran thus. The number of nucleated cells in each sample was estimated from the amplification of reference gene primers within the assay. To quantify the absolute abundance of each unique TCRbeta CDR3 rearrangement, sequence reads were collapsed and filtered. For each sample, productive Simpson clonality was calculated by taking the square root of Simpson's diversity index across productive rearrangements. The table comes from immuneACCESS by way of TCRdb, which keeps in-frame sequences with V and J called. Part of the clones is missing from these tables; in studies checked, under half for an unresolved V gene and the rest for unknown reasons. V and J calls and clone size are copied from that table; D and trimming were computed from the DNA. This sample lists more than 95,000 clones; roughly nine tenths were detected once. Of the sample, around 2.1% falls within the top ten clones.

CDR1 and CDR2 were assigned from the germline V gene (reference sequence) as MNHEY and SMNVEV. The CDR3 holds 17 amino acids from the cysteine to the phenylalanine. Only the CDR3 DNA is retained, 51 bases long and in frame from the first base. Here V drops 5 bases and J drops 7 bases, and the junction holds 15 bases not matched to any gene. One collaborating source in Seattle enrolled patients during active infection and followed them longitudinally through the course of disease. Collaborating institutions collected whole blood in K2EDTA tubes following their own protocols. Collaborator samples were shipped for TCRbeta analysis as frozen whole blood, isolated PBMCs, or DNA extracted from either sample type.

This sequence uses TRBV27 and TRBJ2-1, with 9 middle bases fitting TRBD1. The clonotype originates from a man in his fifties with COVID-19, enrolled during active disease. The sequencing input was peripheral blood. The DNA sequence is TGTGCCAGCAGTCTATTCGGGCAACAGGGGGCGGGTAATGAGCAGTTCTTC. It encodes CASSLFGQQGAGNEQFF.